This is a list of T cell receptor beta chains from one sample in a study of T cells after yellow fever vaccination. One entry per CDR3 protein, called by TCRdb with MiXCR from the 5' RACE reads. The sample records just under 600,000 distinct CDR3 sequences, roughly 14% being singletons. The sequences come from PBMCs, collected on the day of the yellow fever booster vaccination. All receptors derive from a man aged 30-40 years who received the YFV17D yellow fever vaccine. CDR3s include the opening cysteine and the closing phenylalanine or tryptophan. A D gene is named only where the DNA matches it firmly. Rows may omit the clone size; those that give it use once, few, many or a size class.

- - TRBJ2-2 TRBV6-2/TRBV6-3 CASSFPVGLDTGELFF TGTGCCAGCAGTTTCCCCGTAGGACTGGACACCGGGGAGCTGTTTTTT
- few TRBJ2-1 TRBV7-3 CASSTSPNGNEQFF TGTGCCAGCAGCACCTCCCCCAACGGCAATGAGCAGTTCTTC
- few TRBJ2-7 TRBV12-3/TRBV12-4 CASSFDTYEQYF TGTGCCAGCAGTTTTGATACCTACGAGCAGTACTTC
TRBD1 - TRBJ2-7 TRBV18 CASSTTGQATQYF TGTGCCAGCTCAACCACCGGACAGGCAACGCAGTACTTC
- - TRBJ2-1 TRBV28 CASSLIIYEQFF TGTGCCAGCAGTTTAATTATCTATGAGCAGTTCTTC
TRBD1 - TRBJ2-7 TRBV28 CASSITDRGREQYF TGTGCCAGCAGCATTACCGACAGGGGCCGTGAGCAGTACTTC
- - TRBJ2-7 TRBV7-2 CASKGRRPYEQYF TGTGCCAGCAAGGGACGGCGCCCCTACGAGCAGTACTTC
- - TRBJ2-7 TRBV24-1 CATSDPGLDEQYF TGTGCCACCAGTGACCCGGGTTTGGACGAGCAGTACTTC
- - TRBJ2-6 TRBV18 CASSAGLSGANVLTF TGTGCCAGCTCAGCGGGCCTCTCTGGGGCCAACGTCCTGACTTTC
- - TRBJ2-1 TRBV6-1 CASSPEGSGAYNEQFF TGTGCCAGCAGCCCAGAGGGTAGCGGTGCCTACAATGAGCAGTTCTTC
- few TRBJ2-5 TRBV14 CASSFRQLETQYF TGTGCCAGCAGCTTTCGACAGTTAGAGACCCAGTACTTC
- - TRBJ2-1 TRBV20-1 CSGFPGHDEQFF TGCAGTGGATTTCCGGGTCACGATGAGCAGTTCTTC
TRBD2 - TRBJ2-1 TRBV11-1 CASSKREVLFNEQFF TGTGCCAGCAGCAAGCGGGAGGTTCTGTTCAATGAGCAGTTCTTC
- few TRBJ2-5 TRBV7-2 CASSPLSGRTQETQYF TGTGCCAGCAGCCCCCTATCGGGCAGGACACAAGAGACCCAGTACTTC
TRBD1 few TRBJ2-6 TRBV7-9 CASSGDREFSGANVLTF TGTGCCAGCAGCGGAGACAGGGAGTTCTCTGGGGCCAACGTCCTGACTTTC
- - TRBJ2-5 TRBV20-1 CCARYLGQHQETQYF TGCTGTGCCCGGTACCTAGGACAGCACCAAGAGACCCAGTACTTC
- few TRBJ2-7 TRBV5-1 CASSLRAAGSAWNEQYF TGCGCCAGCAGCCTTAGGGCGGCGGGATCCGCATGGAACGAGCAGTACTTC
- - TRBJ2-1 TRBV20-1 CSAKRGVAAHNEQFF TGCAGTGCCAAAAGGGGGGTAGCGGCCCACAATGAGCAGTTCTTC
- - TRBJ2-7 TRBV20-1 CSAASVETYEQYF TGCAGTGCTGCTAGCGTCGAGACCTACGAGCAGTACTTC
- few TRBJ1-6 TRBV4-3 CASSRLDGRALNSPLHF TGCGCCAGCAGCAGACTTGATGGGAGAGCCCTTAATTCACCCCTCCACTTT
TRBD2 few TRBJ2-5 TRBV18 CASSPAGTSGIPQETQYF TGTGCCAGCTCACCAGCCGGGACTAGCGGGATCCCCCAAGAGACCCAGTACTTC